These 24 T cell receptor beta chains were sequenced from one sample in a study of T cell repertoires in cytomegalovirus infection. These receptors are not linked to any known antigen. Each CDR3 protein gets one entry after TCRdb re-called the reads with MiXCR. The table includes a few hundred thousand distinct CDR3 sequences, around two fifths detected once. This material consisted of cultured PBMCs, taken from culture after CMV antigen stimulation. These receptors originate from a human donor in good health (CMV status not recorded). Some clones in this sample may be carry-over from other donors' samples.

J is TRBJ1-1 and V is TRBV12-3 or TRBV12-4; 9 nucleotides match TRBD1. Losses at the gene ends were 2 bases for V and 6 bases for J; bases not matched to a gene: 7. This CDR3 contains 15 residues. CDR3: CASSLSITGGSEAFF. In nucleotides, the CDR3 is TGTGCCAGCAGTTTATCCATCACAGGGGGCTCTGAAGCTTTCTTT.

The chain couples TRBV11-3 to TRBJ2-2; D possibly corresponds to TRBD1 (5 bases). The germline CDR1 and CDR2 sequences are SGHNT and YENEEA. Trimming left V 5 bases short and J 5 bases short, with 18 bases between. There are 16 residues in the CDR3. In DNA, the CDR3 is TGTGCCAGCAGCCCCGACAGCGTTTCCGGAACCGGGGAGCTGTTTTTT. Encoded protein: CASSPDSVSGTGELFF.

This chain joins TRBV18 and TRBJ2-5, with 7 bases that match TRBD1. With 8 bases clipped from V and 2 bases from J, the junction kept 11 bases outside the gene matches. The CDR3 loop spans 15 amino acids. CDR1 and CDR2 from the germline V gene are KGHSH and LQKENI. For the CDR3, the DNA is TGTGCCAGCGAGGACCGACAGGGCTCTCAAGAGACCCAGTACTTC. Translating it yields CASEDRQGSQETQYF.

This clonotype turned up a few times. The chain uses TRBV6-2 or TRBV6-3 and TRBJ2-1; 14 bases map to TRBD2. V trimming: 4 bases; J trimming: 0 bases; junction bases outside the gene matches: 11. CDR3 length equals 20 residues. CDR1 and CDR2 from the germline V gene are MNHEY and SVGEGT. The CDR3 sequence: CASSSRTSGGFHSSYNEQFF. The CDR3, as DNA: TGTGCCAGCAGTTCACGGACTAGCGGGGGGTTCCATAGCTCCTACAATGAGCAGTTCTTC.

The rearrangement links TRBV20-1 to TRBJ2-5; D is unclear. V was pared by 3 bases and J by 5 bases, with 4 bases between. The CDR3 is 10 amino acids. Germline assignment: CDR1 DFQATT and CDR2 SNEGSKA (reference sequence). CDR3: CSASEETQYF. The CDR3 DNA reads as TGCAGTGCTAGCGAGGAGACCCAGTACTTC.

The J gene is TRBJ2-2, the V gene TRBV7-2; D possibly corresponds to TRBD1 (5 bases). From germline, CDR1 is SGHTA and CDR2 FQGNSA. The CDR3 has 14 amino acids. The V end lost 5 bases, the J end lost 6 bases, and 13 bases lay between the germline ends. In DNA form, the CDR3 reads TGTGCCAGCAGCCCCCAGGGATTCCCCGGGGAGCTGTTTTTT. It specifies CASSPQGFPGELFF.

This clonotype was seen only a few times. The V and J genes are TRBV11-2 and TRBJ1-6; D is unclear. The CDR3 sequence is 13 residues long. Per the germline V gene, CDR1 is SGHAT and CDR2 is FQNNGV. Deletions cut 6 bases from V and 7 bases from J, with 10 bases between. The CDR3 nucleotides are TGTGCCAGCAGGACCTTGGGGAATTCACCCCTCCACTTT. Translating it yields CASRTLGNSPLHF. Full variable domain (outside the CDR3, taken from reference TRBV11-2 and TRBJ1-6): EAGVAQSPRYKIIEKRQSVAFWCNPISGHATLYWYQQILGQGPKLLIQFQNNGVVDDSQLPKDRFSAERLKGVDSTLKIQPAKLEDSAVYLCASRTLGNSPLHFGNGTRLTVT.

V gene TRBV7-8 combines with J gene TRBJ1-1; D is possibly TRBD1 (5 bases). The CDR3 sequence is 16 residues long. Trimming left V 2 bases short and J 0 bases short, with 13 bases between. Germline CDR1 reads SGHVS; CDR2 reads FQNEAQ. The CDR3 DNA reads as TGTGCCAGCAGCTTATTCGGGGCATTAATGAACACTGAAGCTTTCTTT. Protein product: CASSLFGALMNTEAFF. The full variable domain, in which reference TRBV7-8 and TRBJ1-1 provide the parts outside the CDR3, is GAGVSQSPRYKVAKRGQDVALRCDPISGHVSLFWYQQALGQGPEFLTYFQNEAQLDKSGLPSDRFFAERPEGSVSTLKIQRTQQEDSAVYLCASSLFGALMNTEAFFGQGTRLTVV.

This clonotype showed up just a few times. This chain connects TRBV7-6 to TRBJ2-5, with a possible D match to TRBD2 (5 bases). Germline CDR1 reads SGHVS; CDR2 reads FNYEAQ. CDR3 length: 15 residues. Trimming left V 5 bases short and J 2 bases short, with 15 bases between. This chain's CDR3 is CASSTRYAGQETQYF. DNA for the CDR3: TGTGCCAGCAGCACGCGGTATGCGGGTCAAGAGACCCAGTACTTC.

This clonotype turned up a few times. CDR3 protein: CASRDSGLREKLFF. The CDR3 nucleotides read TGTGCCAGCAGAGATTCAGGGCTACGGGAAAAACTGTTTTTT. The chain is built from TRBV12-3 or TRBV12-4 and TRBJ1-4; possible D gene TRBD1, 5 bases. The V end lost 6 bases, the J end lost 8 bases, and 16 bases lay between the germline ends. This CDR3 region has 14 residues.

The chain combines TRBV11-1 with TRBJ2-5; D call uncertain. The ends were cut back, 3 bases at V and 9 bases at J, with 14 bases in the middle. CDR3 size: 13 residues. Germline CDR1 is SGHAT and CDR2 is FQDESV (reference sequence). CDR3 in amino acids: CASSFPPLPSQYF. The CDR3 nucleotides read TGTGCCAGCAGCTTTCCCCCCCTTCCGTCCCAGTACTTC.

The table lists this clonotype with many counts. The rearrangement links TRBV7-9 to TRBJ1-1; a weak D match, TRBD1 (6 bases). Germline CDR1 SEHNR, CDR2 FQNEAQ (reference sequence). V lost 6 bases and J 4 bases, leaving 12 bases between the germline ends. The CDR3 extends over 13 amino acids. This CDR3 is CASSFSGATEAFF. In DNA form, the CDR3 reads TGTGCCAGCAGTTTCTCAGGGGCCACTGAAGCTTTCTTT.

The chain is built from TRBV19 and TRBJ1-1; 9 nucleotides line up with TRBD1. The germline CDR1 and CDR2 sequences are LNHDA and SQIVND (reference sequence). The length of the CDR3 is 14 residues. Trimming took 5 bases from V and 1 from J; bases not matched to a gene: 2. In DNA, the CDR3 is TGTGCCAGTAGTGTGGACAGGGGGAACACTGAAGCTTTCTTT. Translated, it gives CASSVDRGNTEAFF.

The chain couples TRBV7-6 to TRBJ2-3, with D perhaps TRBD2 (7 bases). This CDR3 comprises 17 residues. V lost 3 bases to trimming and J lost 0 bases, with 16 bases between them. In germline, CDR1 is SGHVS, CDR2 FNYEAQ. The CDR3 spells CASSLGYGGASTDTQYF. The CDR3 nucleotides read TGTGCCAGCAGCTTGGGCTATGGGGGGGCCAGCACAGATACGCAGTATTTT.

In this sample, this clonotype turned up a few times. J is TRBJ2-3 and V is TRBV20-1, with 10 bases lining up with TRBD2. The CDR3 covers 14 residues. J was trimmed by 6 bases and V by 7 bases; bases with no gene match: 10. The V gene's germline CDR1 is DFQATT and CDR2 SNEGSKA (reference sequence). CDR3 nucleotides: TGCAGTGGAGCGCCGGGACTAGCGTCCGATACGCAGTATTTT. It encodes CSGAPGLASDTQYF.

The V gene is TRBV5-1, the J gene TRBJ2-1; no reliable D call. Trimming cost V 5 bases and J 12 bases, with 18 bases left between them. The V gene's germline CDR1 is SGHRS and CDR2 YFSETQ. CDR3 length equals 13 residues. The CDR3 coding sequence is TGCGCCAGCAGTCTTCCTCCCCTTGGTAGGCAGTTCTTC. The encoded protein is CASSLPPLGRQFF. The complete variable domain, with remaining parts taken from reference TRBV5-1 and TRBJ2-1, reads KAGVTQTPRYLIKTRGQQVTLSCSPISGHRSVSWYQQTPGQGLQFLFEYFSETQRNKGNFPGRFSGRQFSNSRSEMNVSTLELGDSALYLCASSLPPLGRQFFGPGTRLTVL.

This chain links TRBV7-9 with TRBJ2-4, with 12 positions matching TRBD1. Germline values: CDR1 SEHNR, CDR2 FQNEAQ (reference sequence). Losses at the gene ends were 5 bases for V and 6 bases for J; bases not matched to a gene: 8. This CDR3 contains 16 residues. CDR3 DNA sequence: TGTGCCAGCAGCCCTGCGGGACAGGGGGCAAGAAACATTCAGTACTTC. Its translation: CASSPAGQGARNIQYF. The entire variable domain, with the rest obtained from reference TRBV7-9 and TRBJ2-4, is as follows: DTGVSQNPRHKITKRGQNVTFRCDPISEHNRLYWYRQTLGQGPEFLTYFQNEAQLEKSRLLSDRFSAERPKGSFSTLEIQRTEQGDSAMYLCASSPAGQGARNIQYFGAGTRLSVL.

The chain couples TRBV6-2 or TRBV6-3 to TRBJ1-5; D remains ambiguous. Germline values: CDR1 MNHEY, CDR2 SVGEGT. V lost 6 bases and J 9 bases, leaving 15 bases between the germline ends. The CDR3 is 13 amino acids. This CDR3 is CASSSRSDMPQHF. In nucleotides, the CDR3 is TGTGCCAGCAGCAGTAGGTCCGATATGCCCCAGCATTTT.

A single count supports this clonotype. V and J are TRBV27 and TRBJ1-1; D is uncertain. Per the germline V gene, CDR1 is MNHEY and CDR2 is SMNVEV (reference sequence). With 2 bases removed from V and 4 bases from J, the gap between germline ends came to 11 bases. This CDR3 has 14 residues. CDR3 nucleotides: TGTGCCAGCAGTTTAAGGGAAGGAAGCACTGAAGCTTTCTTT. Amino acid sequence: CASSLREGSTEAFF.

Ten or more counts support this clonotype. This CDR3 reads CASSFRTLIRGLTEAFF. DNA of the CDR3: TGTGCCAGCAGCTTTAGGACGTTGATCAGGGGGCTTACTGAAGCTTTCTTT. This chain links TRBV7-2 with TRBJ1-1, with 8 bases aligning to TRBD1. The CDR3 is 17 amino acids. Trimming removed 3 bases from V and 5 bases from J; junction bases left unmatched: 14. Germline V lookup: CDR1 SGHTA, CDR2 FQGNSA.

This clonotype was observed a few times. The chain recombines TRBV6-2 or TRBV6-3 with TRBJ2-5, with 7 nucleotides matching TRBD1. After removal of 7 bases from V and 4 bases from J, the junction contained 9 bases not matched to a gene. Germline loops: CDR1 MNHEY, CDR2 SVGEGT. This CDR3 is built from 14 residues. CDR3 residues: CASTQRTGGETQYF. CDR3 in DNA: TGTGCCAGCACTCAAAGGACAGGTGGAGAGACCCAGTACTTC.

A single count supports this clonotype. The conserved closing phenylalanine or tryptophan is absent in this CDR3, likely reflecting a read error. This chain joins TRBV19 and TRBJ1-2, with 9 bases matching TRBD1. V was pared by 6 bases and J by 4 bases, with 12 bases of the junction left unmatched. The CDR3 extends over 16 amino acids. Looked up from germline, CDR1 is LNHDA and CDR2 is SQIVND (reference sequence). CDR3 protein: CASRTLQGADAYGYTL. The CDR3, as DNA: TGTGCCAGTAGAACATTACAGGGGGCCGACGCCTATGGCTACACCTTG.

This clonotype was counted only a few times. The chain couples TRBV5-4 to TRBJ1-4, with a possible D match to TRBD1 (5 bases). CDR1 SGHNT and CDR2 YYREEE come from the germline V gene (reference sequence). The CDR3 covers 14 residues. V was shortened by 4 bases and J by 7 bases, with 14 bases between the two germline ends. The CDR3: CASSRRGGPEKLFF. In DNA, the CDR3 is TGTGCCAGCAGCCGGAGGGGAGGACCTGAAAAACTGTTTTTT.

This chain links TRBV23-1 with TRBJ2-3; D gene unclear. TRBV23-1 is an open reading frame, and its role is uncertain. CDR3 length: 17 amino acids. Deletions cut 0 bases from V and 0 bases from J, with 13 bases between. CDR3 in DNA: TGCGCCAGCAGTCAATCCCGGGCGGTGGCTAGCACAGATACGCAGTATTTT. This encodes CASSQSRAVASTDTQYF.